Listed here are 32 T cell receptor beta chains from one sample, sequenced in a study of cytomegalovirus exposure and HLA in healthy donors. A multiplex PCR was run with 60 Vbeta primers and 13 Jbeta primers. Profiled with immunoSEQ multiplex PCR; TCRdb holds only in-frame clones, not every one. The sample includes roughly 130,000 clones, about two thirds of them seen just once. Material: PBMCs. The receptors here all came from a woman aged 55-70 years in good health and CMV-seropositive.

The chain couples TRBV10-1 to TRBJ2-3; 9 nucleotides line up with TRBD1. This CDR3 comprises 15 residues. J was trimmed by 4 bases and V by 6 bases; bases with no gene match: 8. CDR1 and CDR2 from the germline V gene are WNHNN and SYGVQD (reference sequence). CDR3 amino acids: CASRPRDREADTQYF. Written as DNA, the CDR3 is TGCGCCAGCAGACCTCGGGACAGGGAGGCAGATACGCAGTATTTT.

In its sample, this clone was seen a few times. The CDR3: CASSSQLYEQYF. CDR3 coding DNA: TGTGCCAGCAGCTCCCAACTCTACGAGCAGTACTTC. The chain carries TRBV5-6 and TRBJ2-7; no reliable D call. V gave up 3 bases and J gave up 3 bases, with 7 bases separating them. CDR1 and CDR2 from the germline V gene are SGHDT and YYEEEE. The CDR3 sequence is 12 residues long.

The genes are TRBV7-2 and TRBJ1-4; D is possibly TRBD1 (6 bases). Trimming took 5 bases from V and 2 from J, leaving 9 bases between them. This CDR3 is built from 14 residues. In germline, CDR1 is SGHTA, CDR2 FQGNSA. The CDR3 coding sequence is TGTGCCAGCAGCCGGACAGAGACTAATGAAAAACTGTTTTTT. Translation: CASSRTETNEKLFF.

The V gene is TRBV6-5, the J gene TRBJ2-7; no definite D call. Between the trimmed V and J ends, which lost 2 bases and 3 bases, there was a span of 8 bases. CDR3 length equals 13 residues. CDR1 MNHEY and CDR2 SVGAGI come from the germline V gene. CDR3 amino acids: CASSYTYSYEQYF. CDR3 bases: TGTGCCAGCAGTTACACCTATAGCTACGAGCAGTACTTC.

This chain joins TRBV7-7 and TRBJ2-6, with 8 bases identical to TRBD2. The CDR3 has 15 amino acids. Losses at the gene ends were 5 bases for V and 3 bases for J; bases not matched to a gene: 3. Germline CDR1 reads SSHAT; CDR2 reads FNYEAQ (reference sequence). The CDR3 sequence: CASSPGGSGANVLTF. The CDR3 coding sequence is TGTGCCAGCAGCCCGGGGGGGAGTGGGGCCAACGTCCTGACTTTC. The whole variable domain, filled in from reference TRBV7-7 and TRBJ2-6, reads GAGVSQSPRYKVTKRGQDVTLRCDPISSHATLYWYQQALGQGPEFLTYFNYEAQPDKSGLPSDRFSAERPEGSISTLTIQRTEQRDSAMYRCASSPGGSGANVLTFGAGSRLTVL.

The V gene is TRBV11-3, the J gene TRBJ2-4, with no clear D. Germline CDR1 reads SGHNT; CDR2 reads YENEEA. The V and J ends lost 1 base and 5 bases respectively, with 6 bases between them. This CDR3 has 13 residues. CDR3 DNA sequence: TGTGCCAGCAGCTTAGCAGGCCAAAACATTCAGTACTTC. As protein: CASSLAGQNIQYF.

The gene calls are TRBV6-5 and TRBJ1-3, with D maybe TRBD1 (5 bases). The CDR3 is 14 amino acids. Germline-derived CDR1 and CDR2 are MNHEY and SVGAGI. V gave up 6 bases and J gave up 0 bases, with 9 bases separating them. The CDR3 DNA is TGTGCCAGCAGCCGCGACAGCTCTGGAAACACCATATATTTT. This gives the protein CASSRDSSGNTIYF.

The CDR3 DNA is TGCGCCAGCAGCTTGGCGGCGGGTAGCAATCAGCCCCAGCATTTT. This codes for CASSLAAGSNQPQHF. This chain uses TRBV5-1 with TRBJ1-5; D is ambiguous. CDR1 SGHRS and CDR2 YFSETQ come from the germline V gene. The CDR3 is 15 amino acids. Trimming removed 0 bases at V and 0 bases at J, with 7 bases between.

The CDR3 coding sequence is TGTGCCAGCAGCCAAGGGACAGTCTACACTGAAGCTTTCTTT. Its translation: CASSQGTVYTEAFF. J is TRBJ1-1 and V is TRBV5-4, with 7 positions matching TRBD1. V shed 4 bases, J shed 3 bases, and the junction held 6 bases outside the gene matches. Germline CDR1 is SGHNT and CDR2 is YYREEE (reference sequence). This CDR3 region has 14 residues.

The gene calls are TRBV7-8 and TRBJ1-1, with 9 bases fitting TRBD1. The CDR3 is 15 amino acids. Per germline, CDR1 SGHVS and CDR2 FQNEAQ. The junction had 9 bases not matched to a gene; V was cut back by 5 bases and J by 5 bases. CDR3 region: CASSGPGQGWTEAFF. Written as DNA, the CDR3 is TGTGCCAGCAGCGGGCCGGGACAGGGTTGGACTGAAGCTTTCTTT.

This sequence joins TRBV2 and TRBJ2-7, with 9 bases lining up with TRBD1. The CDR3 is 15 residues long. Trimming took 6 bases from V and 1 from J; bases not matched to a gene: 7. CDR1 is SNHLY, CDR2 FYNNEI, per germline. The CDR3: CASSLDRGESYEQYF. The CDR3, as DNA: TGTGCCAGCAGCTTAGACAGGGGGGAATCCTACGAGCAGTACTTC. Drawing the rest from reference TRBV2 and TRBJ2-7, the complete variable domain is EPEVTQTPSHQVTQMGQEVILRCVPISNHLYFYWYRQILGQKVEFLVSFYNNEISEKSEIFDDQFSVERPDGSNFTLKIRSTKLEDSAMYFCASSLDRGESYEQYFGPGTRLTVT.

This clone was seen more than once but under ten times. The rearrangement links TRBV6-5 to TRBJ2-7, with D maybe TRBD1 (6 bases). Germline CDR1 reads MNHEY; CDR2 reads SVGAGI. CDR3 length equals 14 residues. V was clipped by 6 bases and J by 2 bases, with 14 bases between them. CDR3 amino acids: CASSLPGHPYEQYF. Here the CDR3 DNA reads TGTGCCAGCAGCCTCCCGGGACACCCCTACGAGCAGTACTTC.

CDR3 bases: TGTGCCAGCAGCTTGGGACAGGGGGGCTATGGCTACACCTTC. Translated: CASSLGQGGYGYTF. V usage is TRBV5-6 and J usage is TRBJ1-2; 9 nucleotides agree with TRBD1. CDR3 length: 14 residues. J gave up 4 bases and V 0 bases, and 1 base lay outside the gene matches. CDR1 SGHDT and CDR2 YYEEEE come from the germline V gene.

The CDR3: CASSEGRGFLYGYTF. CDR3 sequence (DNA): TGTGCCAGCAGTGAAGGACGGGGGTTCCTCTATGGCTACACCTTC. The V call is TRBV2, the J call TRBJ1-2; D is perhaps TRBD1 (5 bases). The CDR3 totals 15 residues. The ends were cut back, 1 base at V and 4 bases at J, with 13 bases in the middle. Germline CDR1 and CDR2: SNHLY and FYNNEI.

The V and J genes are TRBV5-1 and TRBJ1-1; D gene uncertain. This CDR3 is built from 14 residues. Trimming cost V 2 bases and J 1 base, with 9 bases left between them. From germline, CDR1 is SGHRS and CDR2 YFSETQ. The CDR3 DNA reads TGCGCCAGCAGCTTCAGTAGGAGGAACACTGAAGCTTTCTTT. This gives the protein CASSFSRRNTEAFF.

To note about this clone: At one boundary the junction diverges from the germline segment, which might be a read error. CDR3 nucleotide sequence: TGTTCCAGCAGCTTCCACGATAGAGGTCTTCCCGACGGTGATACGCAGTATTTT. Amino acids: CSSSFHDRGLPDGDTQYF. This chain joins TRBV7-9 and TRBJ2-3; D ambiguous. This CDR3 has 18 residues. The germline gives CDR1 SEHNR, CDR2 FQNEAQ (reference sequence).

The chain has TRBV5-1 and TRBJ1-1, with D uncertain. V was trimmed by 6 bases and J by 3 bases, leaving 21 bases between them. Per the germline V gene, CDR1 is SGHRS and CDR2 is YFSETQ. The CDR3 has 16 residues. CDR3 sequence (DNA): TGCGCCAGCACTTCCAGCGCGCGGGTGGCCGACACTGAAGCTTTCTTT. Translation gives CASTSSARVADTEAFF.

This clone occurred a few times. This rearrangement joins TRBV7-9 to TRBJ2-1, with 10 bases aligning to TRBD2. Germline V CDR1 and CDR2: SEHNR, FQNEAQ (reference sequence). The CDR3 extends over 15 amino acids. Trimming at V came to 0 bases and at J to 5 bases, leaving 1 base not matched to a gene. Here the CDR3 DNA reads TGTGCCAGCAGCTTAGCTCTAGCGGGGGACAATGAGCAGTTCTTC. Its translation: CASSLALAGDNEQFF.

This clone occurred once. The CDR3 nucleotides are TGCGCCAGCAGCTTTTCTAGCGGGCCTAGCACAGATACGCAGTATTTT. This sequence encodes CASSFSSGPSTDTQYF. The chain uses TRBV5-1 and TRBJ2-3, with 8 nucleotides matching TRBD2. V trimming: 2 bases; J trimming: 0 bases; junction bases outside the gene matches: 5. Germline V gene sequence: CDR1 SGHRS, CDR2 YFSETQ. The CDR3 consists of 16 residues.

The rearrangement joins TRBV6-5 to TRBJ1-2; TRBD1 aligns across 9 bases. The CDR3 consists of 14 residues. Unmatched junction bases numbered 6, after V lost 2 bases and J lost 8 bases. Germline assignment: CDR1 MNHEY and CDR2 SVGAGI. DNA for the CDR3: TGTGCCAGCAGTTACCGACAGGGGGGTGAGGGCTACACCTTC. Amino acids: CASSYRQGGEGYTF.

The rearrangement links TRBV2 to TRBJ2-3; 11 bases are a match to TRBD2. The CDR3 loop spans 16 amino acids. Germline CDR1 SNHLY, CDR2 FYNNEI. Trimming took 4 bases from V and 4 from J; bases not matched to a gene: 7. CDR3 sequence reads: CASSVPSGGQADTQYF. CDR3 coding DNA: TGTGCCAGCAGTGTCCCTAGCGGGGGGCAAGCAGATACGCAGTATTTT.

The rearrangement joins TRBV5-1 to TRBJ2-1; 11 positions agree with TRBD2. V shed 6 bases, J shed 4 bases, and the junction held 6 bases outside the gene matches. The germline V gene has CDR1 SGHRS and CDR2 YFSETQ. There are 15 residues in the CDR3. This CDR3 is CASTTSGGSYNEQFF. CDR3 DNA: TGCGCCAGCACTACTAGCGGGGGATCTTACAATGAGCAGTTCTTC.

This chain uses TRBV2 with TRBJ2-7; 7 nucleotides align to TRBD1. The CDR3 extends over 15 amino acids. The trim removed 3 bases at V and 0 bases at J, leaving 5 bases unmatched. The germline V gene encodes CDR1 SNHLY and CDR2 FYNNEI. The CDR3 loop is CASSEQGQDSYEQYF. The CDR3 DNA reads TGTGCCAGCAGTGAGCAAGGACAGGACTCCTACGAGCAGTACTTC.

The V and J genes are TRBV13 and TRBJ1-5; 9 positions match TRBD1. Germline CDR1 is PRHDT and CDR2 is FYEKMQ (reference sequence). Losses at the gene ends were 5 bases for V and 8 bases for J; bases not matched to a gene: 7. This CDR3 contains 14 residues. The chain's CDR3 is CASSLGQGPEPQHF. The CDR3 DNA reads as TGTGCCAGCAGCCTGGGACAGGGCCCAGAGCCCCAGCATTTT.

The V and J genes are TRBV6-1 and TRBJ1-3; 8 bases line up with TRBD1. CDR3 length: 14 residues. CDR1 MNHNS and CDR2 SASEGT come from the germline V gene. V lost 11 bases, J lost 5 bases, and 11 bases stayed unmatched. In DNA, the CDR3 is TGTGCCGCGGCCCTAAGGACAGGGAGAAACACCATATATTTT. Its translation: CAAALRTGRNTIYF.

This sequence joins TRBV18 and TRBJ2-1; 9 nucleotides match TRBD1. Trimming took 4 bases from V and 10 from J; bases not matched to a gene: 8. The CDR3 contains 14 residues. CDR1 is KGHSH, CDR2 LQKENI, per germline. Here the CDR3 reads CASSRRDRASEQFF. In DNA, the CDR3 is TGTGCCAGCTCACGCCGGGACAGGGCGTCCGAGCAGTTCTTC.

V usage is TRBV5-1 and J usage is TRBJ2-5; TRBD1 aligns across 7 bases. V shed 4 bases, J shed 5 bases, and the junction held 8 bases outside the gene matches. From germline, CDR1 is SGHRS and CDR2 YFSETQ. The CDR3 is 14 residues long. The CDR3 protein is CASSPGTALETQYF. The CDR3 DNA is TGCGCCAGCAGCCCTGGGACAGCCCTGGAGACCCAGTACTTC.

V and J are TRBV6-1 and TRBJ2-7, with D possibly TRBD2 on 6 matching bases. CDR1 and CDR2 from the germline V gene are MNHNS and SASEGT. V was shortened by 4 bases and J by 0 bases, with 16 bases between the two germline ends. This CDR3 region has 16 residues. CDR3 coding DNA: TGTGCCAGCAGTGTTACGACTAGTCTGAGCTCCTACGAGCAGTACTTC. Protein sequence: CASSVTTSLSSYEQYF.

V is TRBV27 and J is TRBJ2-7; 12 bases map to TRBD2. Germline assignment: CDR1 MNHEY and CDR2 SMNVEV (reference sequence). CDR3 length: 16 residues. The V segment lost 2 bases and the J segment 2 bases; nucleotides outside the gene matches: 4. In DNA, the CDR3 is TGTGCCAGCAGTTTAGGACTAGCGGGACAAACCTACGAGCAGTACTTC. Translating gives CASSLGLAGQTYEQYF.

This clone was counted only a few times. This chain joins TRBV6-1 and TRBJ2-7; D perhaps matches TRBD1 (6 bases). CDR1 and CDR2 from the germline V gene are MNHNS and SASEGT. The V end lost 7 bases, the J end lost 2 bases, and 15 bases lay between the germline ends. The CDR3 runs 14 residues. The CDR3 reads CASILRDTAYEQYF. CDR3 sequence (DNA): TGTGCCAGCATTCTCCGGGACACAGCCTACGAGCAGTACTTC.

This chain joins TRBV5-1 and TRBJ2-6; maybe TRBD2 (5 bases). Trimming cost V 6 bases and J 0 bases, with 13 bases left between them. Germline lookup yields CDR1 SGHRS and CDR2 YFSETQ. The CDR3 runs 16 residues. The CDR3 region is CASTPRGLSGANVLTF. DNA for the CDR3: TGCGCCAGCACCCCCCGGGGTCTCTCTGGGGCCAACGTCCTGACTTTC.

The chain employs TRBV7-6 and TRBJ2-2, with 8 bases fitting TRBD1. The germline CDR1 and CDR2 sequences are SGHVS and FNYEAQ. The CDR3 loop spans 15 amino acids. The trim removed 5 bases at V and 0 bases at J, leaving 2 bases unmatched. CDR3 region: CASSLRGPNTGELFF. In DNA form, the CDR3 reads TGTGCCAGCAGCCTCAGGGGGCCGAACACCGGGGAGCTGTTTTTT.